This TCR beta chain was found in a study of control samples from healthy donors and cancer patients. Sequencing was performed with immunoSEQ multiplex PCR; in TCRdb, only in-frame clones are kept and a portion is missing. Here the sample spans about 120,000 clones, just under 90% being singletons. This receptor was taken from a young man in good health. Sequencing input: blood.

The CDR3 region is CASSTRGDTDTQYF. The CDR3, as DNA: TGTGCCAGCAGCACGCGGGGGGACACAGATACGCAGTATTTT. This chain links TRBV9 with TRBJ2-3; 8 positions agree with TRBD2. J was trimmed by 2 bases and V by 4 bases; bases with no gene match: 3. Germline V gene data show CDR1 as SGDLS and CDR2 as YYNGEE. The CDR3 consists of 14 residues.